The sequence of this T cell receptor (beta chain) was determined in a study of identifying expanded T cells in peripheral blood. Points from the study as a whole: Differentially abundant clones: around 1.1 between replicates, around 17 at roughly 15 days, less than 25 at four. Across healthy donors, higher total template counts meant significantly greater approximately two-week count variance.

Worth noting for this clone: The antigen remains unidentified.

Profiled with immunoSEQ multiplex PCR; TCRdb holds only in-frame clones, not every one. The sample carries more than 50,000 clones, about four fifths recorded once. The CDR3 has 14 residues. The germline gives CDR1 MNHNS, CDR2 SASEGT. The V segment lost 6 bases and the J segment 6 bases; nucleotides outside the gene matches: 5. No infections or other immune events were documented during collection. The sequence was obtained from a person aged 18 to 75 in good health. This sequence joins TRBV6-1 and TRBJ2-1, with 10 bases that match TRBD2. Sequencing was done on a sample of blood. The CDR3 region is CASSRASGSNEQFF. The DNA for the CDR3 is TGTGCCAGCAGCCGGGCTAGCGGGAGCAATGAGCAGTTCTTC.